The 16 T cell receptor beta chains presented below share a single source sample, sequenced in a study of identical twins. Via MiXCR, TCRdb re-called the 5' RACE reads, giving one row per CDR3 protein. The sample carries some 630,000 distinct CDR3 sequences, 7% to 7.5% recorded once. These data were likewise used in another study, on yellow fever vaccine responses in identical twins.

The sequenced sample was PBMCs. These receptors were obtained from a woman between 18 and 30 years old in good health.

This clonotype was observed at least ten times. The chain uses TRBV3-1 and TRBJ2-2, with D unclear. The V and J ends lost 5 bases and 2 bases respectively, with 18 bases between them. Germline loops: CDR1 LGHDT, CDR2 YNNKEL (reference sequence). The CDR3 consists of 17 residues. CDR3 loop: CASSSKGRVVNTGELFF. CDR3 DNA sequence: TGTGCCAGCAGCTCAAAGGGTCGAGTGGTCAACACCGGGGAGCTGTTTTTT. Variable domain in full (rest from reference TRBV3-1 and TRBJ2-2): DTAVSQTPKYLVTQMGNDKSIKCEQNLGHDTMYWYKQDSKKFLKIMFSYNNKELIINETVPNRFSPKSPDKAHLNLHINSLELGDSAVYFCASSSKGRVVNTGELFFGEGSRLTVL.

The chain couples TRBV6-1 to TRBJ2-1, with D maybe TRBD2 (5 bases). CDR1 MNHNS and CDR2 SASEGT come from the germline V gene. V lost 3 bases to trimming and J lost 5 bases, with 17 bases between them. CDR3 size: 16 residues. CDR3 in amino acids: CASSDSPREAHNEQFF. The CDR3 coding sequence is TGTGCCAGCAGTGATTCCCCACGGGAAGCTCACAATGAGCAGTTCTTC.

This chain links TRBV6-1 with TRBJ1-2; D not resolved. The CDR3 has 12 residues. CDR1 is MNHNS and CDR2 is SASEGT in the germline V gene. V lost 2 bases to trimming and J lost 5 bases, with 6 bases between them. CDR3 DNA: TGTGCCAGCAGTGAACTCGTTTATGGCTACACCTTC. Translated, it gives CASSELVYGYTF.

In its sample, this clonotype was seen a few times. The chain links TRBV4-1 to TRBJ1-5; D might be TRBD1 (5 bases). The CDR3 totals 14 residues. Germline loops: CDR1 MGHRA, CDR2 YSYEKL. The ends were cut back, 1 base at V and 13 bases at J, with 17 bases in the middle. CDR3: CASSQGQGHSEQHF. DNA for the CDR3: TGCGCCAGCAGCCAAGGGCAGGGCCATAGCGAACAGCATTTT.

The chain carries TRBV6-1 and TRBJ1-5; the match to TRBD1 covers 7 bases. Germline V gene lookup returns CDR1 MNHNS and CDR2 SASEGT. The CDR3 loop spans 16 amino acids. Trimming took 5 bases from V and 3 from J; bases not matched to a gene: 10. The CDR3, as DNA: TGTGCCAGCAGTAAGACTGGACAGGCTGACAATCAGCCCCAGCATTTT. It codes for CASSKTGQADNQPQHF.

This clonotype has a handful of counts. V and J are TRBV12-3 or TRBV12-4 and TRBJ1-5; D uncertain. Trimming pared 6 bases from V and 0 bases from J, leaving 9 bases between. The CDR3 is made up of 14 amino acids. This chain's CDR3 is CASRDGNSNQPQHF. In nucleotides, the CDR3 is TGTGCCAGCAGGGACGGGAATAGCAATCAGCCCCAGCATTTT.

This clonotype was detected only a few times. The rearrangement links TRBV20-1 to TRBJ2-2, with 10 bases that match TRBD2. Germline V gene lookup returns CDR1 DFQATT and CDR2 SNEGSKA (reference sequence). Trimming removed 4 bases from V and 0 bases from J; junction bases left unmatched: 2. The CDR3 is 15 amino acids. As DNA, the CDR3 is TGCAGTGCTATACTAGCGGGGACGAACACCGGGGAGCTGTTTTTT. Amino acids: CSAILAGTNTGELFF.

In this sample, this clonotype turned up a few times. The rearrangement links TRBV11-2 to TRBJ1-2; 8 nucleotides agree with TRBD1. The junction had 4 bases not matched to a gene; V was cut back by 2 bases and J by 8 bases. Germline CDR1 and CDR2: SGHAT and FQNNGV. This CDR3 has 13 residues. The CDR3 bases are TGTGCCAGCAGCTTACAGGGGGCTAACGGCTACACCTTC. Protein sequence: CASSLQGANGYTF.

The chain employs TRBV5-1 and TRBJ1-6; D not certain. Germline V gene lookup returns CDR1 SGHRS and CDR2 YFSETQ. Trimming took 1 base from V and 8 from J, leaving 16 bases between them. This CDR3 has 16 amino acids. The CDR3 DNA is TGCGCCAGCAGCTTGACGGTGGGGTTCTACGATTCACCCCTCCACTTT. Amino acid sequence: CASSLTVGFYDSPLHF.

Many counts were recorded for this clonotype. This sequence joins TRBV12-3 or TRBV12-4 and TRBJ2-1; D may be TRBD2 (6 bases). V lost 6 bases, J lost 6 bases, and 18 bases lay in between. The CDR3 extends over 15 amino acids. CDR3: CASRAGEVIRNEQFF. DNA for the CDR3: TGTGCCAGCAGGGCCGGGGAGGTAATCCGCAATGAGCAGTTCTTC.

This clonotype was recorded many times. V gene TRBV5-1 combines with J gene TRBJ2-1, with no clear D. Germline V lookup: CDR1 SGHRS, CDR2 YFSETQ. Between the trimmed V and J ends, which lost 5 bases and 6 bases, there was a span of 21 bases. CDR3 length: 16 amino acids. The CDR3 sequence: CASRIENTYSRNEQFF. CDR3 nucleotide sequence: TGCGCCAGCAGGATTGAAAACACCTATTCCCGCAATGAGCAGTTCTTC.

This chain joins TRBV27 and TRBJ2-1, with 7 bases that match TRBD2. The CDR3 is made up of 16 amino acids. Germline loops: CDR1 MNHEY, CDR2 SMNVEV (reference sequence). V gave up 5 bases and J gave up 0 bases; unmatched junction bases: 7. DNA of the CDR3: TGTGCCAGCAGTCAGATACCTAGCGGCTCCTACAATGAGCAGTTCTTC. Translating it yields CASSQIPSGSYNEQFF.

This clonotype was observed many times. This chain joins TRBV12-3 or TRBV12-4 and TRBJ2-7; D is possibly TRBD1 (6 bases). Trimming left V 7 bases short and J 0 bases short, with 13 bases between. This CDR3 has 14 residues. CDR3 sequence reads: CASNGGVSSYEQYF. The CDR3 DNA is TGTGCCAGCAATGGGGGCGTGAGCTCCTACGAGCAGTACTTC.

This clonotype came up many times. The V call is TRBV7-3, the J call TRBJ2-1, with TRBD2 identical over 8 bases. The CDR3 loop spans 14 amino acids. V lost 3 bases and J lost 5; bases outside the gene matches: 3. Germline CDR1 SGHTA, CDR2 FQGTGA. The CDR3 bases are TGTGCCAGCAGCTTCACTAGCGGCAACAATGAGCAGTTCTTC. Amino acids: CASSFTSGNNEQFF.

For the CDR3, the DNA is TGCAGTGCTAGAGTTTCCGGGAGGGATCGCACAGATACGCAGTATTTT. It translates to CSARVSGRDRTDTQYF. The genes are TRBV20-1 and TRBJ2-3, with TRBD2 matching over 8 bases. Germline V CDR1 and CDR2: DFQATT, SNEGSKA (reference sequence). This CDR3 region has 16 residues. The junction had 7 bases not matched to a gene; V was cut back by 1 base and J by 1 base.

The rearrangement links TRBV10-2 to TRBJ2-1; a weak D match, TRBD1 (6 bases). This CDR3 has 14 residues. V was cut by 6 bases and J by 6 bases, with 15 bases left in between. Germline assignment: CDR1 WSHSY and CDR2 SAAADI. The CDR3 here is CASRRDIRANEQFF. The CDR3 nucleotides are TGCGCCAGCAGAAGGGACATAAGGGCCAATGAGCAGTTCTTC.